This entry describes one T cell receptor (beta chain). This clonotype occurred many times. Its binding antigen is unknown. No clone much larger than this one lies a single base away; base qualities are absent. From a lookup of the germline V gene, CDR1 and CDR2 are MNHEY and SVGEGT. V and J are truncated by 2 bases and 0 bases respectively, leaving an intervening sequence of 11 bases. Counted from cysteine to phenylalanine, this CDR3 has 16 amino acids. The kept DNA is CDR3 alone, 48 bases in frame from the first base. This sample was taken from a study of Graves' ophthalmopathy and Graves' hyperthyroidism (dated by TCRdb to the late 2010s). Study-level background: Peripheral blood was collected at initial diagnosis, before any treatment. The study used signatures of the TCR beta repertoire to tell Graves' ophthalmopathy apart from Graves' hyperthyroidism and to predict which patients would progress to ophthalmopathy. In total, around 140 blood samples were TCR-sequenced: approximately 40 ophthalmopathy, about 75 hyperthyroidism and about 17 hyperthyroidism-to-ophthalmopathy patients. A discovery set of about a hundred patients (approximately 45 ophthalmopathy, just over 55 stable hyperthyroidism) was enrolled to explore V-J signatures distinguishing ophthalmopathy from hyperthyroidism. For independent validation, a separate cohort was made up of approximately 19 hyperthyroidism patients plus 17 patients who later progressed from hyperthyroidism to ophthalmopathy. In over five hyperthyroidism patients, the T-cell repertoires found in thyroid tissue were compared with those found in blood. Following sample collection, hyperthyroidism patients were given methimazole at a starting dose of 30 mg daily, and ophthalmopathy patients were given high-dose intravenous methylprednisolone. The 95 to 100 discovery patients were divided at random into training and test sets in a 7:3 ratio.

Overall study results and their limits: In validation, the model predicted ophthalmopathy progression with about 71% sensitivity and 72.22% specificity; eleven to twelve predicted patients were CT-confirmed with GO in a median of approximately six months. Sample size was not statistically predetermined, and group allocation was not concealed from the investigators. Most expanded thyroid clonotypes with a frequency above 0.001 also appeared in blood, which suggests that blood repertoires may reflect the immune response in the thyroid. In cross-validation, the 13-signature model distinguished ophthalmopathy from stable hyperthyroidism with around 90% sensitivity and roughly 81% specificity, while in the test set the corresponding values were around 79% and 71%.

Ophthalmopathy patients were characterized by moderately to severely active disease, a Clinical Activity Score of at least 3, a NOSPECS grade of at least 4, and a disease duration under 3 months. Patients were excluded if they had other autoimmune diseases, uncontrolled infections, pregnancy or lactation. Diagnosis relied on clinical symptoms, serum thyroxine, TRAb, thyroid ultrasound and orbital computed tomography. PBMCs were isolated from about 10 ml of fresh peripheral blood by Ficoll-Paque density gradient centrifugation. Trizol reagent was used to extract the total RNA, and its quality was then checked on an Agilent 2100 Bioanalyzer. For repertoire sequencing, the TCR beta CDR3 regions were amplified from RNA transcripts. HTBI primers and the Qiagen OneStep RT-PCR kit were used in a first-round RT-PCR, which was followed by a second-round multiplex PCR, size selection and purification. Libraries were sequenced paired-end with 100 bp reads on an Illumina HiSeq2000. The original methods were these. SOAPnuke was used to process the reads, throwing out any read that had adapters, had uncalled bases, had a mean Phred below 15, or lacked an exact constant-primer or identifier match. COPE v1.2.5 was used to merge high-quality paired reads. Clonotypes were defined as unique nucleotide sequences and were aligned to IMGT TRB V, D and J references using MiTCR v1.1. The analysis was limited to V-J combinations with a frequency above 0.0001, which together covered around 99% of the repertoires. A TCR clonal expansion and chaos score per V-J combination was defined as the ratio of F50 clonal expansion to chaos observed in the TCRdist matrix. Welch's t-statistics and random forest were used to narrow the features down to about twelve V-J combinations, which were then fed into a naive Bayes classifier. Thyroid-blood repertoire similarity was quantified with the Morisita-Horn index. TCRdb redid the processing of the public reads, applying fastp at Q25 and MiXCR, and retained in-frame beta chains. Merged by CDR3 protein, the rows form single entries marked with the most common genes and DNA. The V and J calls, along with clone size, are taken from TCRdb and not from the paper's own processing. The sample data list 200,000 to 250,000 distinct CDR3 sequences, and around a fifth of these were observed just once. Clones ranked in the top ten supply about 46% of the sample.

The receptor was derived from a woman between 50 and 59 years old with Graves' ophthalmopathy. Donor details come from another sample of the same person, matched by shared clones. The sample comprised peripheral blood. The chain couples TRBV6-2 or TRBV6-3 to TRBJ1-5; no D gene can be assigned with confidence. The CDR3: CASSYGRHYSNQPQHF. The DNA is TGTGCCAGCAGTTACGGCCGGCACTATAGCAATCAGCCCCAGCATTTT.